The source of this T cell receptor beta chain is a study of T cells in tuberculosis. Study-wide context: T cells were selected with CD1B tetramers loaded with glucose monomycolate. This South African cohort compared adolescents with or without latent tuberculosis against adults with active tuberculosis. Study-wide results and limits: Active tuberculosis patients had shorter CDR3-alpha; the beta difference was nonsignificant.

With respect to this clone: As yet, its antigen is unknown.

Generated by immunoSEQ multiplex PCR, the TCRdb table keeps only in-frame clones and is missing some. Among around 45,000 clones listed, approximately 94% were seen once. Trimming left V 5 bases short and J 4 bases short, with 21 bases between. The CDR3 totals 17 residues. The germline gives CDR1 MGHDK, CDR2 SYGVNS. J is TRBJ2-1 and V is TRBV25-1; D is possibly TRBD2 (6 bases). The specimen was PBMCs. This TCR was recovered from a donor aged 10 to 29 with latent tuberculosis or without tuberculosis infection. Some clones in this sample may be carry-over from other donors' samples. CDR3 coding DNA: TGTGCCAGCAGTTCCCCCCAACTCGGGACTTCTTACAATGAGCAGTTCTTC. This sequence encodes CASSSPQLGTSYNEQFF.